Following are 10 T cell receptor beta chains from one sample sequenced in a study of shared clonotypes between healthy human individuals. Data came from immunoSEQ multiplex PCR; TCRdb stores just in-frame clones and leaves some out. The sample yields a few million clones, about nine tenths seen once. The sequenced sample was naive CD4+ T cells from PBMCs. Sample subset: CD45RA+ positively selected. The receptors come from a man aged 18 to 29 in good health. Some clones in this sample may be carry-over from other donors' samples.

The chain has TRBV5-1 and TRBJ2-1, with D maybe TRBD2 (6 bases). Germline V gene data show CDR1 as SGHRS and CDR2 as YFSETQ. V shed 4 bases and J shed 4 bases, with 15 bases lying between them. CDR3 size: 15 residues. This chain's CDR3 is CASSTGDGFYNEQFF. For the CDR3, the DNA is TGCGCCAGCAGCACGGGGGACGGGTTTTACAATGAGCAGTTCTTC.

V is TRBV7-3 and J is TRBJ1-1; maybe TRBD1 (5 bases). This CDR3 region has 14 residues. Germline lookup yields CDR1 SGHTA and CDR2 FQGTGA. Trimming took off 4 bases at V and 6 bases at J, with 15 bases between the two ends. DNA of the CDR3: TGTGCCAGCAGCTCTGGGGCAGGGCTTGCTGAAGCTTTCTTT. Translated: CASSSGAGLAEAFF.

The sample holds one count of this clone. The chain employs TRBV11-2 and TRBJ2-5; no firm D call. Per germline, CDR1 SGHAT and CDR2 FQNNGV. Trimming stripped 4 bases from V and 7 bases from J, with 7 bases between. The length of the CDR3 is 11 residues. CDR3 DNA sequence: TGTGCCAGCAGCTCCTTTTGGACCCAGTACTTC. The encoded protein is CASSSFWTQYF.

The chain couples TRBV6-1 to TRBJ1-1, with TRBD1 as a possible D gene (5 bases). Germline-derived CDR1 and CDR2 are MNHNS and SASEGT. Trimming removed 6 bases at V and 7 bases at J, with 12 bases between. The CDR3 runs to 12 residues. The CDR3 DNA reads as TGTGCCAGCAGCCTCAGGAGGGGTGAAGCTTTCTTT. Residues: CASSLRRGEAFF.

This clone was counted a few times. V usage is TRBV11-1 and J usage is TRBJ1-1; D gene ambiguous. The length of the CDR3 is 14 residues. Per germline, CDR1 SGHAT and CDR2 FQDESV (reference sequence). With 5 bases removed from V and 3 bases from J, the gap between germline ends came to 13 bases. Written as DNA, the CDR3 is TGTGCCAGCAGCACCCGAGGGCCGTACACTGAAGCTTTCTTT. Translating it yields CASSTRGPYTEAFF.

To note about this clone: The sample holds other DNA sequences that translate to the same CDR3. The chain recombines TRBV6-1 with TRBJ1-5; the D is unclear. Germline V gene sequence: CDR1 MNHNS, CDR2 SASEGT. The CDR3 is 13 residues long. V lost 2 bases and J 1 base, leaving 3 bases between the germline ends. The CDR3 region is CASSESSNQPQHF. In DNA form, the CDR3 reads TGTGCCAGCAGTGAATCGAGCAATCAGCCCCAGCATTTT.

DNA for the CDR3: TGCGCCAGCAGCTCAGACCTAGCGGGAGTAGGTGAGCAGTTCTTC. This gives the protein CASSSDLAGVGEQFF. V is TRBV5-1 and J is TRBJ2-1, with TRBD2 identical over 10 bases. Germline-derived CDR1 and CDR2 are SGHRS and YFSETQ. Trimming cost V 3 bases and J 9 bases; bases outside gene matches: 9. The CDR3 sequence is 15 residues long.

With regard to this clone: The junction shows a germline mismatch at one end, possibly a read error. The sample holds other DNA sequences that translate to the same CDR3. The V call is TRBV2, the J call TRBJ1-5; no firm D call. The length of the CDR3 is 15 residues. Germline V gene data show CDR1 as SNHLY and CDR2 as FYNNEI. CDR3 loop: CASSGDGKSNQPQHF. The CDR3, as DNA: TGTGCCAGCAGTGGAGACGGGAAAAGCAATCAGCCCCAACATTTT.

V gene TRBV12-1 combines with J gene TRBJ2-1; the table's TRBD2 call for D was not verified on the DNA. TRBV12-1 is termed a pseudogene. This CDR3 has 15 residues. CDR3 sequence reads: CASTIAESSYNEQFF. The CDR3 nucleotides are TGTGCCAGCACAATAGCGGAGTCCTCCTACAATGAGCAGTTCTTC.

This clone was picked up one time. The CDR3 sequence: CAWSLSLAGDPYNEQFF. CDR3 bases: TGTGCCTGGAGTTTGTCACTAGCGGGAGACCCCTACAATGAGCAGTTCTTC. The chain joins TRBV30 to TRBJ2-1; 11 positions match TRBD2. CDR1 is GTSNPN and CDR2 is SVGIG in the germline V gene (reference sequence). J lost 2 bases, V lost 2 bases, and 8 bases had no gene match. The CDR3 is made up of 17 amino acids.